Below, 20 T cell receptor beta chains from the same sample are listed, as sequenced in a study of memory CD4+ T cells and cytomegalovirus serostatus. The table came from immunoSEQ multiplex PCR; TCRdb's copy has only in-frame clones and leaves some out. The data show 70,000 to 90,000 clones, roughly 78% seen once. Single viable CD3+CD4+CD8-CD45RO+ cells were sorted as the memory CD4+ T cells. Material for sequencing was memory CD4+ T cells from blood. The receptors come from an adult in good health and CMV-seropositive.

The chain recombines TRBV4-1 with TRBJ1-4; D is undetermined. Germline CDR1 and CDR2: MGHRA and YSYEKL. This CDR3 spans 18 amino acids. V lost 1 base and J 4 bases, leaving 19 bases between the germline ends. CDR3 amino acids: CASSQVNFVGQVNEKLFF. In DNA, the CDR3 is TGCGCCAGCAGCCAAGTCAATTTCGTAGGGCAGGTTAATGAAAAACTGTTTTTT.

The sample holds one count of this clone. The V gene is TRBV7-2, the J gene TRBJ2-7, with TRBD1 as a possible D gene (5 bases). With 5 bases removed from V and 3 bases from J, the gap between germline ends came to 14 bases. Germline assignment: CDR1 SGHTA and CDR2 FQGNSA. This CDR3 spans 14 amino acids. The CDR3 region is CASSLGAAFYEQYF. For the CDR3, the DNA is TGTGCCAGCAGCCTAGGGGCAGCCTTCTACGAGCAGTACTTC.

CDR3 sequence (DNA): TGTGCCAGCAGGCCGAGGACAGGGCGAAATGAAAAACTGTTTTTT. Translating gives CASRPRTGRNEKLFF. The J gene is TRBJ1-4, the V gene TRBV6-1, with 8 bases matching TRBD1. Germline-derived CDR1 and CDR2 are MNHNS and SASEGT. J was trimmed by 5 bases and V by 6 bases; bases with no gene match: 8. The CDR3 has 15 amino acids.

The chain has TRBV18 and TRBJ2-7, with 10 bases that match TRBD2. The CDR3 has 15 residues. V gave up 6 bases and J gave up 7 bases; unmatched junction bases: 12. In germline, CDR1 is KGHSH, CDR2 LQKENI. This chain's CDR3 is CASSQERGGLGEQYF. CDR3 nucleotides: TGTGCCAGCTCCCAGGAGCGGGGGGGCCTGGGGGAGCAGTACTTC.

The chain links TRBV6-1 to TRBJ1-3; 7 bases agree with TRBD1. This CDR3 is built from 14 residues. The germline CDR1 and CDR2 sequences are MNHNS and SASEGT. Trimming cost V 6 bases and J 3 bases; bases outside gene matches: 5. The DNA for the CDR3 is TGTGCCAGCAGAGTGACAGGGTATGGAAACACCATATATTTT. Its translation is CASRVTGYGNTIYF.

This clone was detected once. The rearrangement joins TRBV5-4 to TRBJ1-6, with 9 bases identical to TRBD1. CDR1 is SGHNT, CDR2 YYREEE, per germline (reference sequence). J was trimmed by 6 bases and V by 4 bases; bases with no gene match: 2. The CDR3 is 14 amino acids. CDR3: CASSVDRGNSPLHF. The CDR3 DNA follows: TGTGCCAGCAGCGTGGACAGGGGTAATTCACCCCTCCACTTT.

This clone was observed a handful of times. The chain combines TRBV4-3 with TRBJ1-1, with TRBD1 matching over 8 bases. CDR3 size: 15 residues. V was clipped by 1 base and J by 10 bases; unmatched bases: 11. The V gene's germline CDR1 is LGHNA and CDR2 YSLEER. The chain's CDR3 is CASSQVDWTGRAAFF. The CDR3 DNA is TGCGCCAGCAGCCAAGTTGATTGGACAGGGAGGGCAGCTTTCTTT.

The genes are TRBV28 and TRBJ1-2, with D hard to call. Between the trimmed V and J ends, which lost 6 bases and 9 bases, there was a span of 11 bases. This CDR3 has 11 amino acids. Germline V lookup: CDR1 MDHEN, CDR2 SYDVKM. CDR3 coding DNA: TGTGCCAGCAGGTCGGAAGGAAGCTACACCTTC. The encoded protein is CASRSEGSYTF.

The CDR3 region is CASSAGTVNYEQYV. The CDR3 DNA follows: TGTGCCAGCAGCGCCGGGACCGTTAATTACGAGCAGTACGTC. The rearrangement joins TRBV27 to TRBJ2-7; D possibly uses TRBD1 or TRBD2 (5 bases each). Per the germline V gene, CDR1 is MNHEY and CDR2 is SMNVEV (reference sequence). V was clipped by 6 bases and J by 4 bases, with 16 bases between them. The CDR3 runs 14 residues.

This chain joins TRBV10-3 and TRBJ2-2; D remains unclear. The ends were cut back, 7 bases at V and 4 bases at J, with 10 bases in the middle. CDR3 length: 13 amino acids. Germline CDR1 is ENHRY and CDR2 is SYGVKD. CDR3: CAINGPGTGELFF. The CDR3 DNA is TGTGCCATCAACGGGCCCGGCACCGGGGAGCTGTTTTTT.

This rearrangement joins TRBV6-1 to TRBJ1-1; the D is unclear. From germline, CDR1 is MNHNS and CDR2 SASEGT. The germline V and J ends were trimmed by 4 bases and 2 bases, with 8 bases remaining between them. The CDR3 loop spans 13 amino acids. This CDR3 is CASSVEVNTEAFF. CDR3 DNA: TGTGCCAGCAGTGTTGAGGTAAACACTGAAGCTTTCTTT.

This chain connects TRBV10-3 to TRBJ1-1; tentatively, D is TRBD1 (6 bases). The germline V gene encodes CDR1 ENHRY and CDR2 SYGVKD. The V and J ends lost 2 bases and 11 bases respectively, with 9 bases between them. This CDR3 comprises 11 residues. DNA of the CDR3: TGTGCCATCAGTGAGAGTAGGGGGGCTTTCTTT. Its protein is CAISESRGAFF.

For the CDR3, the DNA is TGTGCCAGCAGCTTGGCCTACAATGAGCAGTTCTTC. Translation: CASSLAYNEQFF. The chain carries TRBV7-8 and TRBJ2-1; unclear D gene. Germline loops: CDR1 SGHVS, CDR2 FQNEAQ. Trimming cost V 3 bases and J 2 bases, with 2 bases left between them. CDR3 size: 12 residues.

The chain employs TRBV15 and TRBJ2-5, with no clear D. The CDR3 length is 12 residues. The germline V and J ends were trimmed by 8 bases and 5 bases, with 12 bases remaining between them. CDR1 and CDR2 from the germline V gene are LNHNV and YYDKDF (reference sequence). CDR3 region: CATGTRVETQYF. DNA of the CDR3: TGTGCCACCGGAACCCGGGTTGAGACCCAGTACTTC. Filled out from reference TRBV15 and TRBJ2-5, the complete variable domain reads DAMVIQNPRYQVTQFGKPVTLSCSQTLNHNVMYWYQQKSSQAPKLLFHYYDKDFNNEADTPDNFQSRRPNTSFCFLDIRSPGLGDTAMYLCATGTRVETQYFGPGTRLLVL.

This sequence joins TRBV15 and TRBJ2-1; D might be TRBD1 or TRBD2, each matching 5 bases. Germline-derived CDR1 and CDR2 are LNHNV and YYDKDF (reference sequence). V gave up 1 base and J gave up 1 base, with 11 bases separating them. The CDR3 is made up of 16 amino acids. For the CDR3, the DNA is TGTGCCACCAGCAGAGTGGGGACGGGTTCCTACAATGAGCAGTTCTTC. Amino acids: CATSRVGTGSYNEQFF.

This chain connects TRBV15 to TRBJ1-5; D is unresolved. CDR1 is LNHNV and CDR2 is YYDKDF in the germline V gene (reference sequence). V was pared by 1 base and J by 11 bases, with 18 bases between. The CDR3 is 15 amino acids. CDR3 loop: CATSRGEGGIMAQHF. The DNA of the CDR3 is TGTGCCACCAGCAGAGGAGAGGGTGGAATCATGGCCCAGCATTTT.

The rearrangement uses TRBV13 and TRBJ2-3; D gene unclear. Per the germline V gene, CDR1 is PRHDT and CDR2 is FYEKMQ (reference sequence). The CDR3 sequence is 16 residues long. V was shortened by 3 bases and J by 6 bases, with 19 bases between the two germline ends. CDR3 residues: CASSFLRLSLPDTQYF. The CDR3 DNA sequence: TGTGCCAGCAGCTTTCTTCGACTTTCCCTCCCGGATACGCAGTATTTT.

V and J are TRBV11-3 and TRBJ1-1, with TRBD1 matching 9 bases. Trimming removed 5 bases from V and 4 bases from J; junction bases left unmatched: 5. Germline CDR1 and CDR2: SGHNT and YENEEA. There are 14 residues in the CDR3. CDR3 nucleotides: TGTGCCAGCAGCCCTTCGACAGGGGGCACTGAAGCTTTCTTT. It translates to CASSPSTGGTEAFF.

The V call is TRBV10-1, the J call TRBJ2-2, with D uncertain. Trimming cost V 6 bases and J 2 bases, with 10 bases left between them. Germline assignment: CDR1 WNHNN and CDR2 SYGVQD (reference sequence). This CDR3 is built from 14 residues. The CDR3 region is CASRIGPNTGELFF. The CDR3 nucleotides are TGCGCCAGCAGGATAGGGCCTAACACCGGGGAGCTGTTTTTT.

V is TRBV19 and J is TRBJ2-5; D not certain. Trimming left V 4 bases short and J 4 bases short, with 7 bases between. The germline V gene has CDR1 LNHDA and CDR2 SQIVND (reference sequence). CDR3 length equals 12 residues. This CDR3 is CASSKVAETQYF. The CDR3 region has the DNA TGTGCCAGTAGTAAGGTAGCAGAGACCCAGTACTTC.